The 17 T cell receptor beta chains below were found in one sample sequenced in a study of T cell repertoires in cytomegalovirus infection. TCRdb itself ran the reads through MiXCR, one entry per CDR3 protein. The data show roughly 250,000 distinct CDR3 sequences, approximately 24% seen once. The sequencing input was CD8+ T cells from PBMCs. Receptor source: a human donor in good health (CMV status not recorded). Some clones in this sample may be carry-over from other donors' samples.

The chain recombines TRBV7-9 with TRBJ2-3, with unresolved D. From germline, CDR1 is SEHNR and CDR2 FQNEAQ (reference sequence). The CDR3 sequence is 10 residues long. Trimming stripped 10 bases from V and 2 bases from J, with 4 bases between. DNA of the CDR3: TGTGCCATCACCACAGATACGCAGTATTTT. It translates to CAITTDTQYF.

The V call is TRBV4-1, the J call TRBJ1-6, with no clear D. The CDR3 is 18 amino acids. Trimming removed 1 base at V and 2 bases at J, with 15 bases between. Looked up from germline, CDR1 is MGHRA and CDR2 is YSYEKL. The DNA for the CDR3 is TGCGCCAGCAGCCAAGCCCCGGGCCCGGGCCCCTATAATTCACCCCTCCACTTT. Amino acid sequence: CASSQAPGPGPYNSPLHF.

V gene TRBV20-1 combines with J gene TRBJ2-7; D tentatively fits TRBD1 or TRBD2 (5 bases each). Germline V gives CDR1 DFQATT, CDR2 SNEGSKA (reference sequence). V gave up 6 bases and J gave up 2 bases, with 17 bases separating them. CDR3 length: 14 amino acids. This CDR3 reads CSARVGTLAYEQYF. CDR3 nucleotide sequence: TGCAGTGCCCGGGTCGGGACCCTCGCCTACGAGCAGTACTTC.

In its sample, this clonotype was seen many times. This rearrangement joins TRBV7-2 to TRBJ2-5; a possible D gene is TRBD1 (6 bases). Deletions cut 5 bases from V and 1 base from J, with 14 bases between. The CDR3 has 15 amino acids. The germline CDR1 and CDR2 sequences are SGHTA and FQGNSA. For the CDR3, the DNA is TGTGCCAGCAGCCGCGATAGGGGGTCCCAAGAGACCCAGTACTTC. Translation: CASSRDRGSQETQYF.

This clonotype was seen only a few times. This chain uses TRBV9 with TRBJ1-1, with 8 bases matching TRBD1. V lost 4 bases and J lost 2; bases outside the gene matches: 10. The CDR3 is 16 residues long. Per the germline V gene, CDR1 is SGDLS and CDR2 is YYNGEE. Written as DNA, the CDR3 is TGTGCCAGCAGCCCAAGGACAGGGTCTACAAACACTGAAGCTTTCTTT. It translates to CASSPRTGSTNTEAFF.

The chain employs TRBV5-4 and TRBJ1-2; D might be TRBD1 (5 bases). CDR1 SGHNT and CDR2 YYREEE come from the germline V gene (reference sequence). V lost 1 base, J lost 3 bases, and 10 bases lay in between. The CDR3 extends over 14 amino acids. CDR3 residues: CASSLTGTDYGYTF. DNA for the CDR3: TGTGCCAGCAGCTTGACCGGGACTGACTATGGCTACACCTTC.

This clonotype has more than one count but fewer than ten. This chain connects TRBV10-3 to TRBJ1-5; maybe TRBD1 (5 bases). Trimming took 3 bases from V and 6 from J, leaving 6 bases between them. The CDR3 loop spans 12 amino acids. Germline CDR1 ENHRY, CDR2 SYGVKD. This CDR3 is CAISEQAQPQHF. The CDR3 region has the DNA TGTGCCATCAGTGAACAGGCTCAGCCCCAGCATTTT.

This chain links TRBV7-2 with TRBJ1-1; TRBD1 aligns across 8 bases. This CDR3 has 15 amino acids. Trimming cost V 1 base and J 4 bases; bases outside gene matches: 5. Germline CDR1 SGHTA, CDR2 FQGNSA. Written as DNA, the CDR3 is TGTGCCAGCAGCTTAGGGACAGGGTCGGGCACTGAAGCTTTCTTT. Translated, it gives CASSLGTGSGTEAFF.

The V gene is TRBV11-2, the J gene TRBJ1-1, with TRBD1 identical over 8 bases. Germline V gene data show CDR1 as SGHAT and CDR2 as FQNNGV. The V segment lost 5 bases and the J segment 7 bases; nucleotides outside the gene matches: 9. The length of the CDR3 is 14 residues. CDR3 in DNA: TGTGCCAGCAGCCCGGACAGGGCGCGCCTTGAAGCTTTCTTT. It translates to CASSPDRARLEAFF. Using reference TRBV11-2 and TRBJ1-1 for the parts outside the CDR3, the full variable domain is EAGVAQSPRYKIIEKRQSVAFWCNPISGHATLYWYQQILGQGPKLLIQFQNNGVVDDSQLPKDRFSAERLKGVDSTLKIQPAKLEDSAVYLCASSPDRARLEAFFGQGTRLTVV.

The chain uses TRBV4-1 and TRBJ2-7; no reliable D call. Trimming took 4 bases from V and 3 from J, leaving 13 bases between them. This CDR3 contains 14 residues. Germline V gene data show CDR1 as MGHRA and CDR2 as YSYEKL. CDR3 sequence (DNA): TGCGCCAGCAGCCCGACCGGTCTATTCTACGAGCAGTACTTC. Translation gives CASSPTGLFYEQYF.

This clonotype was detected only a few times. J is TRBJ1-5 and V is TRBV12-3 or TRBV12-4, with D maybe TRBD1 (5 bases). The germline V and J ends were trimmed by 7 bases and 0 bases, with 13 bases remaining between them. CDR3 length equals 15 residues. The CDR3 here is CASTLDIYSNQPQHF. CDR3 nucleotide sequence: TGTGCCAGCACCCTGGACATTTATAGCAATCAGCCCCAGCATTTT.

This clonotype was found many times. This rearrangement joins TRBV12-3 or TRBV12-4 to TRBJ2-2; D is undetermined. There are 14 residues in the CDR3. V lost 6 bases, J lost 1 base, and 9 bases lay in between. The CDR3 nucleotides are TGTGCCAGCAGCTTATCAGGGAACACCGGGGAGCTGTTTTTT. Protein product: CASSLSGNTGELFF.

V usage is TRBV12-3 or TRBV12-4 and J usage is TRBJ2-5; D call uncertain. There are 14 residues in the CDR3. Trimming stripped 7 bases from V and 3 bases from J, with 15 bases between. The CDR3: CASTLTDRKETQYF. In nucleotides, the CDR3 is TGTGCCAGCACCCTGACGGACCGAAAAGAGACCCAGTACTTC.

J is TRBJ1-6 and V is TRBV20-1; possibly TRBD1 for D (6 bases). V shed 2 bases and J shed 3 bases, with 14 bases lying between them. This CDR3 has 16 amino acids. The V gene's germline CDR1 is DFQATT and CDR2 SNEGSKA (reference sequence). The DNA of the CDR3 is TGCAGTGCTAGAAGCCGGGACACCCGCTATAATTCACCCCTCCACTTT. It codes for CSARSRDTRYNSPLHF.

This chain connects TRBV19 to TRBJ2-2; no reliable D call. V was shortened by 3 bases and J by 6 bases, with 5 bases between the two germline ends. Germline V CDR1 and CDR2: LNHDA, SQIVND (reference sequence). The CDR3 consists of 12 residues. The CDR3 reads CASSMGAGELFF. DNA for the CDR3: TGTGCCAGTAGTATGGGTGCCGGGGAGCTGTTTTTT.

This clonotype was seen ten or more times. V and J are TRBV7-2 and TRBJ2-7; D is ambiguous. CDR3 length: 14 amino acids. Germline values: CDR1 SGHTA, CDR2 FQGNSA. Trimming cost V 3 bases and J 0 bases, with 9 bases left between them. CDR3 DNA sequence: TGTGCCAGCAGCTTCGTGGATAACTCCTACGAGCAGTACTTC. Protein: CASSFVDNSYEQYF.

The chain employs TRBV7-6 and TRBJ2-5; 10 nucleotides line up with TRBD2. J gave up 1 base and V 7 bases, and 9 bases lay outside the gene matches. The V gene's germline CDR1 is SGHVS and CDR2 FNYEAQ. There are 16 residues in the CDR3. The CDR3 DNA reads TGTGCCAGCATCGAATATAGCGGGGGGCTCCAAGAGACCCAGTACTTC. Amino acid sequence: CASIEYSGGLQETQYF.